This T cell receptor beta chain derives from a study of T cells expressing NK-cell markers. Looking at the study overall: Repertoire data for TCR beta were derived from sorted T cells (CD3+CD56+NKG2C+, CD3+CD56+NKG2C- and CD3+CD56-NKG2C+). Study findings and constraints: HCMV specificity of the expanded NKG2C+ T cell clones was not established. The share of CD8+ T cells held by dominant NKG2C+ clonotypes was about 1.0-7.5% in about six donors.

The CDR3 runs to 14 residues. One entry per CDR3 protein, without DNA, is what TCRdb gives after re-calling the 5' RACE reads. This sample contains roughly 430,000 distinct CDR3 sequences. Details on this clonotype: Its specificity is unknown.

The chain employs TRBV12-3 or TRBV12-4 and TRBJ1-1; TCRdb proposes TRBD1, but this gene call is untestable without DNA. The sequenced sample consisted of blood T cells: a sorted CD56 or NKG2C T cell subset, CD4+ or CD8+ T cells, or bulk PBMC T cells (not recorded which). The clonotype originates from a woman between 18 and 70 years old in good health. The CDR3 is CASSDRAGNTEAFF.